This T cell receptor beta chain was found in a study of OX40 agonist ivuxolimab in advanced cancers. Study-wide background: Ivuxolimab, an antibody acting as an agonist of OX40 (CD134), was used to treat patients. Study-wide findings and caveats: Partly responding patients at 0.1-3.0 mg/kg showed some of the smallest clonal expansion. It was not determined which antigens were specifically recognized by the peripheral T cells that had undergone clonal expansion.

On this clone itself: Its antigen is unidentified.

The CDR3 has 15 amino acids. Germline V gene lookup returns CDR1 SGDLS and CDR2 YYNGEE. Trimming at V came to 4 bases and at J to 4 bases, leaving 7 bases not matched to a gene. Profiled with immunoSEQ multiplex PCR; TCRdb holds only in-frame clones, not every one. The sample records about 73,000 clones, roughly nine tenths being singletons. The starting material was CD4+ or CD8+ T cells sorted from blood, obtained in a trial of the OX40 agonist ivuxolimab. The chain carries TRBV9 and TRBJ1-4, with 7 bases fitting TRBD1. This receptor was obtained from an adult with an advanced solid tumor such as melanoma, head and neck, liver or kidney cancer. The CDR3 DNA reads as TGTGCCAGCAGCATTGGGACAGTGATTAATGAAAAACTGTTTTTT. This encodes CASSIGTVINEKLFF.